Listed below are T cell receptor beta chains from one sample, sequenced in a study of PD-L1 blockade in urothelial cancer. Data came from immunoSEQ multiplex PCR; TCRdb stores just in-frame clones and leaves some out. The data hold tens of thousands of clones, with more than 75% observed a single time. This material consisted of PBMCs, taken around atezolizumab (anti-PD-L1) treatment. The source of these receptors is a man between 60 and 75 years old with urothelial cancer. The CDR3 runs from the conserved cysteine through the conserved F or W. A D gene is named only where the DNA matches it firmly. Clone size is shown for a subset of rows, as once, few, many or a class of expanded clone.

>TRBD1|TRBJ1-1|TRBV6-6|16|-
CASSSTGGGSGTEAFF
TGTGCCAGCAGTTCGACAGGGGGCGGATCGGGCACTGAAGCTTTCTTT
>-|TRBJ2-1|TRBV4-3|18|-
CASSPSSRGSGFYNEQFF
TGCGCCAGCAGCCCTTCTTCGAGGGGGTCGGGATTTTACAATGAGCAGTTCTTC
>-|TRBJ1-4|TRBV19|14|-
CASSWTPRGEKLFF
TGTGCCAGTAGTTGGACACCAAGAGGTGAAAAACTGTTTTTT
>TRBD1|TRBJ2-7|TRBV6-5|14|-
CASNIQGAREGQYF
TGTGCCAGCAACATACAGGGGGCTAGGGAAGGGCAGTACTTC
>TRBD1|TRBJ1-2|TRBV5-5|15|-
CASSYGDDRGHGYTF
TGTGCCAGCAGCTATGGGGACGACAGGGGCCATGGCTACACCTTC
>TRBD2|TRBJ2-3|TRBV5-1|17|-
CASSLGGLAGGGDTQYF
TGCGCCAGCAGCTTGGGGGGACTAGCGGGGGGAGGAGATACGCAGTATTTT
>-|TRBJ1-2|TRBV19|14|few
CASRPLGGFDGYTF
TGTGCCAGTAGGCCTTTAGGAGGATTCGATGGCTACACCTTC
>-|TRBJ2-7|TRBV7-8|13|-
CASSMTRDYEQYF
TGTGCCAGCAGCATGACACGGGACTACGAGCAGTACTTC
>TRBD1|TRBJ1-2|TRBV7-6|15|-
CASSLAGTENYGYTF
TGTGCCAGCAGCTTAGCTGGGACAGAGAACTATGGCTACACCTTC
>TRBD2|TRBJ2-3|TRBV5-1|17|-
CASSLASRGDPPDTQYF
TGCGCCAGCAGCTTGGCCTCGCGGGGGGACCCTCCAGATACGCAGTATTTT
>TRBD2|TRBJ2-1|TRBV13|12|-
CASSETSVEQFF
TGTGCCAGCAGCGAAACTAGCGTTGAGCAGTTCTTC